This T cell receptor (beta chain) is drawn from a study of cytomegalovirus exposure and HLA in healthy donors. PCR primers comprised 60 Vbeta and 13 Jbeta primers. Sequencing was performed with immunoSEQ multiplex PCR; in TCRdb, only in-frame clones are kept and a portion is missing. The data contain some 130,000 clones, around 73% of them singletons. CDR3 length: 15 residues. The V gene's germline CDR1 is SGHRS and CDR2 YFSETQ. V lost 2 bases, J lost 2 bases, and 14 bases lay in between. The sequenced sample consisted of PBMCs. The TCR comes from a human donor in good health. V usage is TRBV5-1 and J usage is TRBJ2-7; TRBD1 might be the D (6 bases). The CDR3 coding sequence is TGCGCCAGCAGCTTCAGGACAGACTCCCCCTACGAGCAGTACTTC. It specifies CASSFRTDSPYEQYF.